Presented here are 6 T cell receptor beta chains from one specimen sequenced in a study of regulatory T cells in long-lasting Graves disease. Time point: newly diagnosed GD, antithyroid drugs for less than 3 months. Researchers made the TCR library from RNA that was extracted from PBMCs. Arm-PCR with iRepertoire HTBI primers amplified the CDR3 regions for these TCR beta libraries. TCRdb itself ran the multiplex PCR reads through MiXCR, one entry per CDR3 protein. The sample lists 400,000 to 500,000 distinct CDR3 sequences, 14% to 15% occurring once. The same sample was also used in a study of T cells in Graves' hyperthyroidism and ophthalmopathy.

This material consisted of peripheral blood mononuclear cells (PBMCs), taken at new diagnosis, from a patient treated with antithyroid drugs. These receptors all come from a woman in her 30s with Graves disease.

The chain joins TRBV6-1 to TRBJ1-1; D is uncertain. There are 14 residues in the CDR3. Germline V gene data show CDR1 as MNHNS and CDR2 as SASEGT. The V and J ends lost 7 bases and 0 bases respectively, with 12 bases between them. The CDR3: CASIAPGMNTEAFF. CDR3 coding DNA: TGTGCCAGCATTGCCCCGGGCATGAACACTGAAGCTTTCTTT.

V and J are TRBV9 and TRBJ1-5; no clear D gene. V lost 0 bases and J 3 bases, leaving 7 bases between the germline ends. Germline V lookup: CDR1 SGDLS, CDR2 YYNGEE. The CDR3 spans 14 residues. In DNA, the CDR3 is TGTGCCAGCAGCGTAGGGGCTGACAATCAGCCCCAGCATTTT. As protein: CASSVGADNQPQHF.

V and J are TRBV5-1 and TRBJ2-5, with 7 bases that match TRBD2. The CDR3 is made up of 14 amino acids. The trim removed 4 bases at V and 4 bases at J, leaving 7 bases unmatched. CDR1 and CDR2 from the germline V gene are SGHRS and YFSETQ. The CDR3 protein is CASSGSSGGETQYF. The CDR3, as DNA: TGCGCCAGCAGCGGGTCTAGCGGCGGAGAGACCCAGTACTTC. The whole variable domain, filled in from reference TRBV5-1 and TRBJ2-5, reads KAGVTQTPRYLIKTRGQQVTLSCSPISGHRSVSWYQQTPGQGLQFLFEYFSETQRNKGNFPGRFSGRQFSNSRSEMNVSTLELGDSALYLCASSGSSGGETQYFGPGTRLLVL.

The sample holds many counts of this clonotype. The chain employs TRBV3-1 and TRBJ2-7; 7 bases match TRBD2. The CDR3 covers 14 residues. In germline, CDR1 is LGHDT, CDR2 YNNKEL (reference sequence). The ends lost 1 base at V and 1 base at J; junction bases unmatched: 1. CDR3: CASSQAGGSYEQYF. The CDR3, as DNA: TGTGCCAGCAGCCAAGCGGGAGGATCCTACGAGCAGTACTTC.

This clonotype was observed at least ten times. The chain has TRBV30 and TRBJ2-1; 8 bases agree with TRBD2. Germline V gene sequence: CDR1 GTSNPN, CDR2 SVGIG (reference sequence). The CDR3 length is 16 residues. CDR3 sequence: CATDFGGLVKTNEQFF. CDR3 in DNA: TGTGCAACAGATTTCGGGGGACTAGTGAAGACCAATGAGCAGTTCTTC.

This chain uses TRBV4-1 with TRBJ1-1, with D perhaps matching TRBD1 (5 bases). V was pared by 4 bases and J by 5 bases, with 11 bases between. Per the germline V gene, CDR1 is MGHRA and CDR2 is YSYEKL. The CDR3 length is 13 residues. This CDR3 is CASSPGGATEAFF. The CDR3, as DNA: TGCGCCAGCAGCCCCGGAGGGGCAACTGAAGCTTTCTTT.